This TCR beta chain was obtained from a study of PD-1 blockade in classical Hodgkin lymphoma (dated by TCRdb to between 2020 and 2021). Some background on the complete study: Nivolumab dosing was 3 mg/kg intravenously every 2 weeks, continuing until either disease progression or unacceptable toxicity. A peripheral blood immune signature of response to PD-1 blockade in classical Hodgkin lymphoma was defined using TCR beta sequencing and CyTOF.

Results the study describes overall, beyond this receptor: Patients starting nivolumab less than 1 year after ASCT had lower diversity and were excluded from later analyses to avoid confounding by immune reconstitution. Baseline TCR diversity was reported as lower in newly diagnosed patients than in healthy donors, and lower still in relapsed/refractory patients. The study was restricted to a single clinical trial cohort, and the causes of repertoire differences, possibly disease activity or prior therapy, were left undefined. Baseline diversity similar to that of newly diagnosed patients was observed in trial patients achieving complete response, whereas significantly lower diversity was observed in partial responders and progressors. CD4+ but not CD8+ TCR diversity rose significantly by C4D1 (p=0.0027 vs p=0.16), most apparent in complete responders (p=0.02).

The CDR3 runs 14 amino acids, cysteine and phenylalanine included. The retained sequence is limited to the CDR3, 42 bases, with the frame set at the first base. Sequences MDHEN (CDR1) and SYDVKM (CDR2) are obtained from the germline V gene. Trimming takes 3 bases off V and 7 bases off J; junction bases not matched to a gene: 4. In the paper's terms, the time point label means: cycle 1 day 1 (C1D1), immediately before nivolumab initiation. Every trial patient had relapsed after autologous stem cell transplantation, and cohorts A, B and C differed in prior brentuximab vedotin exposure. The trial cohort included 50 to 60 patients with relapsed/refractory classical Hodgkin lymphoma, and each patient had a best overall response of complete response, partial response or progressive disease. Single-agent nivolumab was administered to trial patients in the multi-cohort phase II CheckMate 205 trial. An independent review committee assessed best overall response by applying the 2007 International Working Group response criteria. Trial PBMCs were collected immediately before nivolumab initiation (C1D1) and during therapy at cycle 2 day 1 and cycle 4 day 1. After peripheral blood was drawn into 8 mL Vacutainer Cell Preparation Tubes, PBMCs were isolated by centrifugation and then cryopreserved.

Genomic DNA was extracted with the Qiagen DNeasy kit from unsorted PBMCs and from negatively selected CD4+ and CD8+ fractions. TCR beta CDR3 regions were subjected to amplification by immunoSEQ multiplex PCR with primers that anneal to V and J segments. A synthetic immune receptor repertoire was used to minimize amplification bias, and any remaining bias was removed computationally after sequencing. In the source study's methods: Repertoire diversity was quantified as the Shannon entropy index using custom Python scripts. Unsorted, CD4+ and CD8+ repertoires were analyzed separately, except for combined analyses in which CD4+ and CD8+ sequences were merged in silico. A clone was considered expanded if an increase in frequency of at least 2-fold after treatment relative to C1D1 was found, and a pseudocount of 0.5 was applied to clones undetected at baseline. Singleton clones were defined as clones with 0 or 1 copy at C1D1, and non-singleton clones were defined as clones with 2 or more copies. By matching protein sequences in sorted samples from the same patient, clones expanded in unsorted samples were annotated as CD4+, CD8+ or unknown. Diversity changes from C1D1 to C4D1 were tested in paired samples using Wilcoxon tests. Imported from immuneACCESS, the table was reduced by TCRdb to in-frame sequences with V and J called. These copies leave out some clones; in studies compared against another copy, an unresolved V gene accounts for under half, and the cause of the remainder is not known. From that table come the V and J calls and clone size; the DNA was used to work out D and trimming. The sample includes about 21,000 clones, with 68% observed a single time. About 5.6% of the sample goes to the ten largest clones.

To note about this clone: The specificity of this receptor is unknown. Base-call qualities are not available, and no considerably larger clone is one nucleotide away.

The chain is encoded by TRBV28 joined to TRBJ1-1, with 11 junctional bases fitting TRBD1. The origin of this receptor is a human donor with classical Hodgkin lymphoma. The sample consisted of peripheral blood mononuclear cells (PBMCs), taken at baseline. This receptor has the CDR3 CASSFVDRGLEAFF. The sequence in DNA is TGTGCCAGCAGTTTTGTGGACAGGGGGCTTGAAGCTTTCTTT.